The entry below describes one T cell receptor (beta chain). The antigen is not known. Other DNA sequences in this specimen translate into the identical CDR3. The sample comes from a study of beta chain features in type 1 diabetes. The wider study: Patients looked much like healthy donors when it came to age, gender and cell yields.

Notes on the study in general: Researchers cautioned that cDNA sequencing could over-represent cells with high TCR expression.

Trimming removed 1 base from V and 5 bases from J; junction bases left unmatched: 4. The CDR3 covers 14 residues. The germline gives CDR1 SGHVS, CDR2 FNYEAQ. Every donor provided one heparinised blood draw, which averaged about 120 mL. Researchers reported sorting CD4+ naive, central memory, regulatory and stem cell-like memory cells via CD45RO/CCR7/CD25/CD127/CD95/CD27. The sequenced template was cDNA made from the entire isolated RNA. Generated by immunoSEQ multiplex PCR, the TCRdb table keeps only in-frame clones and is missing some. The sample carries around 200,000 clones, 10% to 15% recorded once.

The receptor's source is a young woman in good health. This chain links TRBV7-6 with TRBJ2-7, with 8 bases fitting TRBD1. Source material: central memory CD4+ T cells from blood. The CDR3 sequence: CASSLGQGAHEQYF. The CDR3 DNA reads TGTGCCAGCAGCTTAGGTCAGGGGGCCCACGAGCAGTACTTC.